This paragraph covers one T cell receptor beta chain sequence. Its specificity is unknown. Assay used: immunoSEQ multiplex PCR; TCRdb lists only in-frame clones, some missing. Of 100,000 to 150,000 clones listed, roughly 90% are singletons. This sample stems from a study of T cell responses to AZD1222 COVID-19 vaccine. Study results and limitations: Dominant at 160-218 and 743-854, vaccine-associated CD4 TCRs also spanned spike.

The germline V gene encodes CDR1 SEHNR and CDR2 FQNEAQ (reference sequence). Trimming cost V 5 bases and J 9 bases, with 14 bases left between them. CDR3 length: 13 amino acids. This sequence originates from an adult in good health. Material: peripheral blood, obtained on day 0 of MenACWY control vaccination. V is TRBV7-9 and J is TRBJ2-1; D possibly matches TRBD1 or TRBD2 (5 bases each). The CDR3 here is CASSQPGRGEQFF. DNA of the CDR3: TGTGCCAGCAGCCAACCGGGACGAGGTGAGCAGTTCTTC.